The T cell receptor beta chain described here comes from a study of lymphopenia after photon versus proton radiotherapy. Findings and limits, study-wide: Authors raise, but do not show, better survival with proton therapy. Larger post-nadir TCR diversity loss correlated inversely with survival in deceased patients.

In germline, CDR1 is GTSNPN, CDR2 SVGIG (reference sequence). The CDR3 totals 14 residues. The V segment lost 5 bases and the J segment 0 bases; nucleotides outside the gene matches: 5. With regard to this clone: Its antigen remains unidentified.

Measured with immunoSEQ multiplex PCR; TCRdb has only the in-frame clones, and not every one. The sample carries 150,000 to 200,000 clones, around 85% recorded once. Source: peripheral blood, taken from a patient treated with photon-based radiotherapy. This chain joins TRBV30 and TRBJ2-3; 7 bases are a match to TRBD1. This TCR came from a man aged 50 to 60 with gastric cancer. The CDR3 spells CAWSGQLSTDTQYF. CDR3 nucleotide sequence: TGTGCCTGGTCGGGACAGTTAAGCACAGATACGCAGTATTTT.